The 10 T cell receptor beta chains presented below share a single source sample, sequenced in a study of T cell clonality in common variable immunodeficiency. The method was immunoSEQ multiplex PCR; TCRdb's version includes in-frame clones alone and lacks a portion of them. The sample contains about 40,000 clones, none occurring once; approximately 3.6% lies in the top ten. Sequencing was done on a sample of peripheral blood mononuclear cells. All receptors come from a person between 18 and 75 years old in good health.

Note on this clone: The missing CDR3 end, 3 residues past where the read stops, is filled in from the germline J gene. The V and J genes are TRBV20-1 and TRBJ1-1, with 7 bases identical to TRBD1. The V segment lost 8 bases and the J segment 5 bases; nucleotides outside the gene matches: 14. There are 14 residues in the CDR3. The germline gives CDR1 DFQATT, CDR2 SNEGSKA (reference sequence). The CDR3 here is CSKRQGQKGTEAFF. The CDR3 DNA, read in part, is TGCAGTAAAAGACAGGGCCAAAAGGGGACTGAA.

The table lists this clone with many counts. The observed sequence ends 3 residues before the CDR3 terminus, with the missing tail filled in from the germline J gene. V is TRBV12-3 or TRBV12-4 and J is TRBJ2-3; no reliable D call. This CDR3 contains 16 residues. V lost 6 bases and J lost 0, with 16 bases in between. The chain's CDR3 is CASSHRVVASTDTQYF. The part of the CDR3 DNA that was read is TGTGCCAGCAGCCACCGGGTAGTAGCTAGCACAGATACG.

Concerning this clone: The CDR3 end falls 3 residues outside the read, so it is completed with the germline J gene. The gene calls are TRBV7-9 and TRBJ2-2; possibly TRBD1 for D (5 bases). Germline V CDR1 and CDR2: SEHNR, FQNEAQ (reference sequence). The CDR3 has 15 residues. CDR3 in amino acids: CASSLYSGPYEALFF. Partial CDR3 DNA: TGTGCCAGCAGCTTATATTCAGGGCCTTATGAGGCG.

This clone was detected ten times or more. The read falls 3 residues short of the CDR3 end, and the missing part is taken from the germline J gene. This chain joins TRBV20-1 and TRBJ2-3; TRBD1 agrees at 11 bases. CDR3 length: 13 amino acids. V was pared by 7 bases and J by 5 bases, with 5 bases of the junction left unmatched. Germline V gene lookup returns CDR1 DFQATT and CDR2 SNEGSKA (reference sequence). The CDR3 loop is CSVPGQGGDTQYF. CDR3 DNA (partial): TGCAGTGTTCCGGGACAGGGGGGAGATACG.

This clone was seen repeatedly, ten times or more. The read gets to within 3 residues of the CDR3 end, and the germline J gene fills in the rest. The V call is TRBV7-9, the J call TRBJ1-2; TRBD1 might be the D (5 bases). CDR1 SEHNR and CDR2 FQNEAQ come from the germline V gene (reference sequence). The CDR3 is made up of 13 amino acids. V gave up 4 bases and J gave up 4 bases, with 10 bases separating them. The sequenced CDR3 bases are TGTGCCAGCAGCTCCAGGGCAGGCTATGGC. It yields the protein CASSSRAGYG. The complete CDR3 protein is CASSSRAGYGYTF. Based on the CDR3 plus reference TRBV7-9 and TRBJ1-2, the full variable domain is DTGVSQNPRHKITKRGQNVTFRCDPISEHNRLYWYRQTLGQGPEFLTYFQNEAQLEKSRLLSDRFSAERPKGSFSTLEIQRTEQGDSAMYLCASSSRAGYGYTFGSGTRLTVV.

This clone occurred many times. The read halts 3 residues ahead of the CDR3 end, with the missing end drawn from the germline J gene. This rearrangement joins TRBV6-1 to TRBJ2-3; 8 bases map to TRBD1. The CDR3 is 14 amino acids. V trimming: 4 bases; J trimming: 3 bases; junction bases outside the gene matches: 3. CDR1 and CDR2 (germline): MNHNS, SASEGT. The CDR3 sequence: CASSGQGKTDTQYF. The sequenced CDR3 bases are TGTGCCAGCAGTGGACAGGGGAAAACAGATACG.

This clone was counted between two and nine times. Sequencing ends 3 residues short of the CDR3 end; the germline J gene provides the rest. This sequence joins TRBV7-2 and TRBJ1-2, with unresolved D. This CDR3 spans 14 amino acids. The germline gives CDR1 SGHTA, CDR2 FQGNSA. The CDR3 protein is CASSLGLAGDTYTF. The covered CDR3 bases are TGTGCCAGCAGCTTAGGACTAGCCGGCGATACC.

This clone appeared many times. Read sequence stops 3 residues before the CDR3 end, and the germline J gene provides the missing end. This same CDR3 is encoded by further DNA sequences in the sample. The V gene is TRBV7-6, the J gene TRBJ2-1; 9 nucleotides agree with TRBD2. Trimming removed 5 bases from V and 4 bases from J; junction bases left unmatched: 9. CDR1 and CDR2 (germline): SGHVS, FNYEAQ. CDR3 length: 16 residues. The sequenced CDR3 bases are TGTGCCAGCAGCCCCGAGGGGGCGGGGGGGTACAATGAG. Translation: CASSPEGAGGYNE. The complete CDR3 sequence is CASSPEGAGGYNEQFF. Using reference TRBV7-6 and TRBJ2-1 for the parts outside the CDR3, the full variable domain is GAGVSQSPRYKVTKRGQDVALRCDPISGHVSLYWYRQALGQGPEFLTYFNYEAQQDKSGLPNDRFSAERPEGSISTLTIQRTEQRDSAMYRCASSPEGAGGYNEQFFGPGTRLTVL.

This clone was seen repeatedly, ten times or more. The read is 3 residues too short to cover the CDR3 end, so that end is filled in from the germline J gene. This chain links TRBV5-1 with TRBJ2-2; D perhaps matches TRBD1 (6 bases). V was clipped by 4 bases and J by 5 bases, with 15 bases between them. The CDR3 covers 15 residues. Germline V gene data show CDR1 as SGHRS and CDR2 as YFSETQ. The CDR3 reads CASSPRDTLTGELFF. The sequenced part of the CDR3 DNA is TGCGCCAGCAGCCCCCGGGACACTTTAACCGGGGAG.

On this clone itself: The read finishes 3 residues shy of the CDR3 end, and the germline J gene is used to complete it. At the DNA level, this CDR3 is encoded by other sequences in the same sample as well. The chain links TRBV7-2 to TRBJ2-1, with 7 bases fitting TRBD2. V lost 0 bases to trimming and J lost 7 bases; unmatched junction nucleotides: 15. The germline V gene has CDR1 SGHTA and CDR2 FQGNSA. The CDR3 contains 18 residues. The part of the CDR3 DNA that was read is TGTGCCAGCAGCTTAGCCCTTCTGACTAGCCATTCGGATAATGAG. As protein: CASSLALLTSHSDNE. The complete CDR3 reads CASSLALLTSHSDNEQFF.